This section outlines one T cell receptor beta chain sequence together with its context. What it binds is not known. V was clipped by 5 bases and J by 2 bases, with 13 bases between them. The CDR3 totals 15 residues. Germline values: CDR1 PRHDT, CDR2 FYEKMQ (reference sequence). CTLA-4 blockade using ipilimumab, together with focal radiation, was received by patients with chemo-refractory metastatic non-small-cell lung cancer. The protocol was immunoSEQ multiplex PCR, while the TCRdb copy is restricted to in-frame clones and leaves out a portion. Altogether 70,000 to 100,000 clones are present, 70% to 90% being singletons, with the ten largest covering approximately 2%. These data belong to a study of radiotherapy plus CTLA-4 blockade in lung cancer. Notes on the study in general: The study found tumor-derived TCR clones expanded in blood after radiotherapy plus ipilimumab. According to reports, early shifts in blood T cell clones, alongside interferon-beta, forecast response most accurately.

Sequenced here: peripheral blood, sampled from a patient treated with radiotherapy plus ipilimumab. The genes are TRBV13 and TRBJ1-5; TRBD1 is a possible D gene (5 bases). This TCR was sampled from a human donor with non-small cell lung cancer who had a partial response to radiotherapy plus ipilimumab. The CDR3 reads CASSLRAGRNQPQHF. The CDR3 nucleotides are TGTGCCAGCAGCCTTCGGGCAGGGCGCAATCAGCCCCAGCATTTT.